One and the same sample provided the 2 T cell receptor beta chains below, sequenced in a study of regulatory T cells in long-lasting Graves disease. Researchers made TCR beta libraries by using iRepertoire HTBI primers and running Arm-PCR on CDR3 regions. TCRdb ran MiXCR on the multiplex PCR reads and lists one entry per CDR3 protein. The repertoire holds hundreds of thousands of distinct CDR3 sequences, with about 12% as singletons. Time point in this sample: newly diagnosed GD, antithyroid drugs for less than 3 months. Preparation of the TCR library used RNA extracted from PBMCs. Another study also made use of these data, one on T cells in Graves' hyperthyroidism and ophthalmopathy.

The specimen comprised peripheral blood mononuclear cells (PBMCs), sampled at new diagnosis, from a patient treated with antithyroid drugs. The receptors here all came from a woman aged 25 to 39 with Graves disease.

This clonotype was seen ten or more times. The chain joins TRBV7-3 to TRBJ2-2, with D unclear. From germline, CDR1 is SGHTA and CDR2 FQGTGA. This CDR3 region has 13 residues. V was cut by 4 bases and J by 5 bases, with 8 bases left in between. CDR3 sequence: CASSSAATGELFF. In nucleotides, the CDR3 is TGTGCCAGCAGCTCTGCGGCTACCGGGGAGCTGTTTTTT.

This clonotype was counted at least ten times. This sequence joins TRBV28 and TRBJ2-7; D is uncertain. In germline, CDR1 is MDHEN, CDR2 SYDVKM. There are 12 residues in the CDR3. V lost 4 bases and J lost 4, with 8 bases in between. CDR3 amino acids: CASSSWSYEQYF. As DNA, the CDR3 is TGTGCCAGCAGTTCCTGGTCATACGAGCAGTACTTC.